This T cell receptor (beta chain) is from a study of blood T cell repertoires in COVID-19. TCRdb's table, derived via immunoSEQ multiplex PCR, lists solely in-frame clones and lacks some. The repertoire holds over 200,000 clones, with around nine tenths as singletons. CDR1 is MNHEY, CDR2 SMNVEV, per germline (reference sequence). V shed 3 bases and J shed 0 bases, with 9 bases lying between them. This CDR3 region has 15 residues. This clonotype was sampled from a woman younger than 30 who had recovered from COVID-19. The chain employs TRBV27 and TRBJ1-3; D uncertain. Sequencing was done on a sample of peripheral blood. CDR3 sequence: CASSLSGSSGNTIYF. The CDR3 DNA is TGTGCCAGCAGTTTGTCCGGGAGCTCTGGAAACACCATATATTTT.